This T cell receptor (beta chain) was found in a study of CD8 T cells in ankylosing spondylitis. Study findings and constraints: Blood of patients with ankylosing spondylitis appeared to be characterized by a TCR beta motif of several highly homologous variants.

Comments on this clonotype: Its antigen is as yet unknown.

For TCR beta, libraries came from quantitative 5'-RACE with molecular barcodes. TCRdb reprocessed the 5' RACE reads with MiXCR, giving one entry per CDR3 protein. The data contain some 800,000 distinct CDR3 sequences, approximately 10% of them singletons. The germline CDR1 and CDR2 sequences are MNHEY and SVGEGT. V lost 5 bases, J lost 7 bases, and 12 bases lay in between. This CDR3 is built from 14 residues. The sequenced sample was blood, either unsorted or a sorted T cell fraction (not recorded which). The chain links TRBV6-2 or TRBV6-3 to TRBJ1-6; the D gene is possibly TRBD1 (6 bases). The clonotype was recovered from a male donor with ankylosing spondylitis. CDR3 amino acids: CASSQQGSNSPLHF. The CDR3 DNA sequence: TGTGCCAGCAGTCAACAGGGCTCAAATTCACCCCTCCACTTT.